These 20 T cell receptor beta chains originate from one sample sequenced in a study of long-term antiretroviral therapy in people with HIV. Samples were assayed with immunoSEQ v3.0 at survey level. The table came from immunoSEQ multiplex PCR; TCRdb's copy has only in-frame clones and leaves some out. This sample has tens of thousands of clones, with 80% to 85% found just once. The source material was unsorted PBMCs, sampled 1.9 years after starting antiretroviral therapy. These receptors were collected from a woman aged 45 to 65 with HIV.

The V and J genes are TRBV7-3 and TRBJ1-1; D is perhaps TRBD1 (5 bases). The CDR3 covers 15 residues. The V gene lost 2 bases and the J gene lost 4 bases, with 14 bases spanning the gap. Germline CDR1 and CDR2: SGHTA and FQGTGA. The CDR3 nucleotides read TGTGCCAGCAGCTTAGGGGCCGGAGTTCGCACTGAAGCTTTCTTT. This translates into CASSLGAGVRTEAFF.

The chain combines TRBV9 with TRBJ2-7; the D gene could be TRBD1 or TRBD2 (6 bases each). Germline assignment: CDR1 SGDLS and CDR2 YYNGEE. The CDR3 totals 15 residues. Trimming removed 0 bases at V and 3 bases at J, with 13 bases between. In nucleotides, the CDR3 is TGTGCCAGCAGCGTAGACGCGGGACAAATCTACGAGCAGTACTTC. Translating gives CASSVDAGQIYEQYF.

This clone has just one count. The chain couples TRBV9 to TRBJ1-1; D is uncertain. The germline V gene encodes CDR1 SGDLS and CDR2 YYNGEE. V was trimmed by 3 bases and J by 4 bases, leaving 13 bases between them. The CDR3 loop spans 14 amino acids. The CDR3 region is CASSAEGGGTEAFF. Here the CDR3 DNA reads TGTGCCAGCAGCGCAGAGGGTGGAGGCACTGAAGCTTTCTTT.

The genes are TRBV19 and TRBJ2-1; 10 bases align to TRBD1. Per the germline V gene, CDR1 is LNHDA and CDR2 is SQIVND (reference sequence). The CDR3 is 15 residues long. The trim removed 5 bases at V and 6 bases at J, leaving 7 bases unmatched. The CDR3: CASSAGTGALNEQFF. The DNA of the CDR3 is TGTGCCAGTAGTGCCGGGACAGGGGCTCTCAATGAGCAGTTCTTC. Filled out from reference TRBV19 and TRBJ2-1, the complete variable domain reads DGGITQSPKYLFRKEGQNVTLSCEQNLNHDAMYWYRQDPGQGLRLIYYSQIVNDFQKGDIAEGYSVSREKKESFPLTVTSAQKNPTAFYLCASSAGTGALNEQFFGPGTRLTVL.

V usage is TRBV7-9 and J usage is TRBJ1-1; D call uncertain. This CDR3 has 15 residues. V shed 5 bases and J shed 0 bases, with 13 bases lying between them. Germline CDR1 reads SEHNR; CDR2 reads FQNEAQ (reference sequence). The CDR3 DNA sequence: TGTGCCAGCAGCCTCGGCAATGCAGTGAACACTGAAGCTTTCTTT. Translating it yields CASSLGNAVNTEAFF.

In DNA form, the CDR3 reads TGTGCCAGCAGCTCCCCCACAGGGCATGTGGCTGAAGCTTTCTTT. It codes for CASSSPTGHVAEAFF. The rearrangement uses TRBV5-4 and TRBJ1-1, with D possibly being TRBD1 (6 bases). There are 15 residues in the CDR3. Trimming left V 3 bases short and J 6 bases short, with 18 bases between. CDR1 and CDR2 from the germline V gene are SGHNT and YYREEE (reference sequence).

The CDR3 spells CASSFAGPSTDTQYF. CDR3 nucleotides: TGCGCCAGCAGCTTCGCGGGACCTAGCACAGATACGCAGTATTTT. The chain uses TRBV4-3 and TRBJ2-3, with D possibly being TRBD2 (6 bases). Germline-derived CDR1 and CDR2 are LGHNA and YSLEER. Trimming removed 5 bases from V and 0 bases from J, with 12 bases in between. This CDR3 is 15 amino acids long.

The CDR3 spells CASSSYAGTGNSPLHF. CDR3 sequence (DNA): TGTGCCAGCAGTTCCTACGCCGGGACGGGAAATTCACCCCTCCACTTT. The chain combines TRBV6-6 with TRBJ1-6; D perhaps matches TRBD1 (5 bases). The CDR3 runs to 16 residues. V lost 4 bases and J lost 7, with 17 bases in between. Germline lookup yields CDR1 MNHNY and CDR2 SVGAGI (reference sequence).

CDR3 nucleotide sequence: TGTGCCAGCTCACCAACGTTTCAGATTATCACCGGGGAGCTGTTTTTT. Translation: CASSPTFQIITGELFF. The chain combines TRBV18 with TRBJ2-2; D gene uncertain. The V gene lost 2 bases and the J gene lost 4 bases, with 14 bases spanning the gap. Germline V gene data show CDR1 as KGHSH and CDR2 as LQKENI. The CDR3 is 16 residues long.

This CDR3 is CASSLGGPGPEAFF. DNA for the CDR3: TGTGCCAGCAGTTTAGGGGGGCCAGGGCCTGAAGCTTTCTTT. This sequence joins TRBV28 and TRBJ1-1, with a possible D match to TRBD1 (6 bases). V lost 2 bases and J 6 bases, leaving 13 bases between the germline ends. Germline values: CDR1 MDHEN, CDR2 SYDVKM. The CDR3 runs to 14 residues.

This rearrangement joins TRBV10-3 to TRBJ1-1, with D tentatively TRBD1 (5 bases). The CDR3 totals 12 residues. The V and J ends lost 8 bases and 5 bases respectively, with 12 bases between them. Germline assignment: CDR1 ENHRY and CDR2 SYGVKD. For the CDR3, the DNA is TGTGCCATCCGGGGTGGGGGTACTGAAGCTTTCTTT. Its protein is CAIRGGGTEAFF.

The chain has TRBV4-2 and TRBJ2-7; D is unclear. Germline CDR1 LGHNA, CDR2 YNFKEQ. The CDR3 is 14 residues long. The V end lost 1 base, the J end lost 0 bases, and 7 bases lay between the germline ends. The CDR3 nucleotides read TGTGCCAGCAGCCAAGCGTCCTACTCCTACGAGCAGTACTTC. As protein: CASSQASYSYEQYF.

The chain carries TRBV18 and TRBJ2-7, with D tentatively TRBD1 (6 bases). The CDR3 totals 14 residues. The V end was cut by 6 bases, the J end by 0 bases, with 12 bases between. The germline CDR1 and CDR2 sequences are KGHSH and LQKENI. The DNA for the CDR3 is TGTGCCAGCTCCGACAGGAAAAACTCCTACGAGCAGTACTTC. Translation gives CASSDRKNSYEQYF.

This sequence joins TRBV7-2 and TRBJ1-2; TRBD1 is a possible D gene (5 bases). The CDR3 totals 15 residues. CDR1 is SGHTA, CDR2 FQGNSA, per germline. The ends were cut back, 5 bases at V and 4 bases at J, with 17 bases in the middle. CDR3 sequence (DNA): TGTGCCAGCAGCCCTACAGGAAGGGAGTCCTATGGCTACACCTTC. Translating gives CASSPTGRESYGYTF.

This clone has a handful of counts. The chain recombines TRBV29-1 with TRBJ2-7; the match to TRBD1 covers 7 bases. The CDR3 is 13 residues long. CDR1 is SQVTM, CDR2 ANQGSEA, per germline. Losses at the gene ends were 3 bases for V and 0 bases for J; bases not matched to a gene: 2. CDR3 in amino acids: CSVDDRDSYEQYF. CDR3 nucleotide sequence: TGCAGCGTTGACGACAGGGACTCCTACGAGCAGTACTTC.

The rearrangement joins TRBV5-6 to TRBJ2-7; D is perhaps TRBD1 or TRBD2 (5 bases each). V shed 1 base and J shed 6 bases, with 8 bases lying between them. Germline V gene sequence: CDR1 SGHDT, CDR2 YYEEEE. CDR3 size: 12 residues. CDR3 sequence: CASSLRGREQYF. The DNA for the CDR3 is TGTGCCAGCAGCTTGAGGGGACGCGAGCAGTACTTC.

The J gene is TRBJ1-5, the V gene TRBV6-5, with D unresolved. The V end was cut by 6 bases, the J end by 1 base, with 13 bases between. CDR1 and CDR2 (germline): MNHEY, SVGAGI. The CDR3 runs 15 residues. The CDR3 region is CASRPLLGSNQPQHF. The CDR3 DNA follows: TGTGCCAGCAGACCCCTGTTAGGGAGCAATCAGCCCCAGCATTTT.

This clone was recorded only once. The V gene is TRBV10-3, the J gene TRBJ1-4; possible D gene TRBD1, 6 bases. V lost 6 bases and J lost 3, with 14 bases in between. Germline V gene lookup returns CDR1 ENHRY and CDR2 SYGVKD. This CDR3 is 15 amino acids long. CDR3 sequence: CAISPKTGSNEKLFF. CDR3 nucleotide sequence: TGTGCCATCAGCCCGAAGACAGGCTCTAATGAAAAACTGTTTTTT.

The V and J genes are TRBV7-9 and TRBJ2-7, with TRBD1 identical over 8 bases. Germline trimming cut 6 bases from V and 6 bases from J; bases unmatched to any gene: 16. Germline CDR1 is SEHNR and CDR2 is FQNEAQ (reference sequence). There are 16 residues in the CDR3. In DNA, the CDR3 is TGTGCCAGCAGTCGTACAGGGGGTTTATCGTTCGGCGAGCAGTACTTC. Its translation: CASSRTGGLSFGEQYF.

The genes are TRBV7-2 and TRBJ2-1; the D call may be TRBD1 or TRBD2 (5 bases each). Germline lookup yields CDR1 SGHTA and CDR2 FQGNSA. V dropped 4 bases and J dropped 5 bases, with 12 bases sitting between them. This CDR3 region has 14 residues. The DNA of the CDR3 is TGTGCCAGCAGCTGGGACCCTATCAACAATGAGCAGTTCTTC. As protein: CASSWDPINNEQFF.